These 25 T cell receptor beta chains originate from one sample sequenced in a study of CD8 T cells in Susac syndrome. Random hexamers served to reverse transcribe about 0.45 to 1 ug RNA. Using its own MiXCR run on the immunoSEQ multiplex PCR reads, TCRdb lists one record per CDR3 protein. The sample includes 120,000 or so distinct CDR3 sequences, 94% seen only once; the top ten take approximately 0.1%. The specimen sequenced was CD4+ T cells from PBMCs. Every receptor here comes from a human donor in good health.

The chain recombines TRBV7-2 with TRBJ2-2; 8 nucleotides line up with TRBD2. Germline assignment: CDR1 SGHTA and CDR2 FQGNSA. The V segment lost 5 bases and the J segment 8 bases; nucleotides outside the gene matches: 7. There are 14 residues in the CDR3. DNA of the CDR3: TGTGCCAGCAGCCCCCACGGGGGGGTTGGGGAGCTGTTTTTT. Translated, it gives CASSPHGGVGELFF.

The chain couples TRBV13 to TRBJ2-5, with TRBD2 as a possible D gene (7 bases). This CDR3 comprises 15 residues. Germline CDR1 PRHDT, CDR2 FYEKMQ (reference sequence). V shed 5 bases and J shed 5 bases, with 18 bases lying between them. CDR3: CASSPREGVGETQYF. In DNA, the CDR3 is TGTGCCAGCAGCCCTAGGGAGGGGGTCGGCGAGACCCAGTACTTC.

CDR3 residues: CASSQVVNTDTQYF. CDR3 nucleotides: TGTGCCAGCAGCCAAGTAGTCAACACAGATACGCAGTATTTT. The chain employs TRBV3-1 and TRBJ2-3; no reliable D call. The CDR3 totals 14 residues. V was shortened by 1 base and J by 2 bases, with 7 bases between the two germline ends. Germline V gene sequence: CDR1 LGHDT, CDR2 YNNKEL (reference sequence).

The chain combines TRBV30 with TRBJ2-1; 9 positions match TRBD1. The V segment lost 5 bases and the J segment 6 bases; nucleotides outside the gene matches: 8. The CDR3 consists of 14 residues. The germline CDR1 and CDR2 sequences are GTSNPN and SVGIG (reference sequence). The CDR3 here is CAWEQGAQGNEQFF. The CDR3, as DNA: TGTGCCTGGGAACAGGGGGCGCAGGGCAATGAGCAGTTCTTC.

The table lists this clonotype with a count of one. This chain uses TRBV6-2 or TRBV6-3 with TRBJ2-1; no clear D gene. CDR3 length: 20 residues. Germline loops: CDR1 MNHEY, CDR2 SVGEGT. The V gene lost 2 bases and the J gene lost 8 bases, with 31 bases spanning the gap. CDR3 residues: CASSYRSFAYDLRKGDEQFF. The DNA of the CDR3 is TGTGCCAGCAGTTACCGGTCGTTTGCCTACGATCTGCGGAAGGGTGATGAGCAGTTCTTC.

The chain joins TRBV3-1 to TRBJ2-1; 8 nucleotides match TRBD1. Germline CDR1 and CDR2: LGHDT and YNNKEL (reference sequence). The CDR3 is made up of 16 amino acids. After removal of 4 bases from V and 1 base from J, the junction contained 6 bases not matched to a gene. CDR3 loop: CASSPGGGQSYNEQFF. The CDR3 DNA follows: TGTGCCAGCAGCCCAGGGGGCGGCCAATCCTACAATGAGCAGTTCTTC.

This clonotype was seen a single time. V gene TRBV2 combines with J gene TRBJ2-1; 11 bases map to TRBD1. CDR1 and CDR2 from the germline V gene are SNHLY and FYNNEI. After removal of 1 base from V and 9 bases from J, the junction contained 5 bases not matched to a gene. The CDR3 has 15 residues. The CDR3 coding sequence is TGTGCCAGCAGTGAAGGGGACAGGGGGAATAGTGAGCAGTTCTTC. It codes for CASSEGDRGNSEQFF.

This chain joins TRBV10-3 and TRBJ2-5; a weak D match, TRBD2 (5 bases). V was clipped by 0 bases and J by 4 bases, with 15 bases between them. Germline CDR1 and CDR2: ENHRY and SYGVKD. This CDR3 has 16 amino acids. CDR3 residues: CAISESSGVKLETQYF. In DNA form, the CDR3 reads TGTGCCATCAGTGAGTCGAGCGGAGTCAAACTAGAGACCCAGTACTTC.

The chain is built from TRBV20-1 and TRBJ2-1, with D possibly TRBD1 on 7 matching bases. Per germline, CDR1 DFQATT and CDR2 SNEGSKA (reference sequence). The V gene lost 5 bases and the J gene lost 0 bases, with 14 bases spanning the gap. The CDR3 totals 15 residues. CDR3 sequence: CSAGAGGLSYNEQFF. CDR3 nucleotide sequence: TGCAGTGCTGGAGCAGGGGGGCTCTCCTACAATGAGCAGTTCTTC.

This sequence joins TRBV28 and TRBJ1-4; D possibly corresponds to TRBD1 (6 bases). Deletions cut 5 bases from V and 8 bases from J, with 15 bases between. Germline V gene sequence: CDR1 MDHEN, CDR2 SYDVKM. The CDR3 sequence is 14 residues long. Here the CDR3 reads CASSLQGLGEKLFF. CDR3 nucleotides: TGTGCCAGCAGTCTACAGGGCCTGGGGGAAAAACTGTTTTTT.

This clonotype was recorded only once. The chain is built from TRBV4-2 and TRBJ2-1; the D call may be TRBD1 or TRBD2 (6 bases each). CDR1 is LGHNA and CDR2 is YNFKEQ in the germline V gene. Trimming took 0 bases from V and 9 from J, leaving 9 bases between them. The CDR3 totals 13 residues. The CDR3: CASSQEGGGEQFF. CDR3 nucleotides: TGTGCCAGCAGCCAAGAGGGGGGCGGTGAGCAGTTCTTC.

The chain uses TRBV5-1 and TRBJ2-1; 7 bases are a match to TRBD2. The V segment lost 4 bases and the J segment 4 bases; nucleotides outside the gene matches: 11. The CDR3 spans 16 residues. Per the germline V gene, CDR1 is SGHRS and CDR2 is YFSETQ. The CDR3 nucleotides read TGCGCCAGCAGCCGTCAAGCTAGCGGTGAATACAATGAGCAGTTCTTC. Its protein product is CASSRQASGEYNEQFF.

The V and J genes are TRBV6-5 and TRBJ2-1, with D possibly being TRBD2 (6 bases). The germline V and J ends were trimmed by 1 base and 10 bases, with 20 bases remaining between them. The CDR3 has 16 amino acids. Germline values: CDR1 MNHEY, CDR2 SVGAGI. Here the CDR3 DNA reads TGTGCCAGCAGTTACTTTTACGGGACTCCCGCGCAGGAGCAGTTCTTC. Protein sequence: CASSYFYGTPAQEQFF.

The J gene is TRBJ1-2, the V gene TRBV19; the D gene is possibly TRBD1 (5 bases). The CDR3 contains 13 residues. V was cut by 3 bases and J by 8 bases, with 13 bases left in between. Germline CDR1 reads LNHDA; CDR2 reads SQIVND (reference sequence). The CDR3 region has the DNA TGTGCCAGTAGTATTCAAGGGGTTCTCGGCTACACCTTC. Translation: CASSIQGVLGYTF.

This clonotype has just one count. CDR3 nucleotide sequence: TGTGCCAGCAGCTTAGCCCGGACAGGCTTTAGCTCTGGGGCCAACGTCCTGACTTTC. Translation gives CASSLARTGFSSGANVLTF. This rearrangement joins TRBV7-6 to TRBJ2-6, with 7 bases matching TRBD1. This CDR3 spans 19 amino acids. The J segment lost 0 bases and the V segment lost 0 bases, leaving 8 bases of the junction unmatched. The germline V gene encodes CDR1 SGHVS and CDR2 FNYEAQ.

The V and J genes are TRBV9 and TRBJ2-1, with 9 bases identical to TRBD2. Germline V gene data show CDR1 as SGDLS and CDR2 as YYNGEE. J lost 9 bases, V lost 0 bases, and 10 bases had no gene match. This CDR3 has 16 amino acids. The CDR3 nucleotides are TGTGCCAGCAGCGTAGAATGGGCTAGCGGGAACGGTGAGCAGTTCTTC. This gives the protein CASSVEWASGNGEQFF.

The chain uses TRBV6-5 and TRBJ1-1; a weak D match, TRBD1 (5 bases). Germline V gives CDR1 MNHEY, CDR2 SVGAGI. The CDR3 sequence is 14 residues long. Trimming shortened V by 0 bases and J by 2 bases, and 7 bases separated the two germline ends. The CDR3 loop is CASSYSGLNTEAFF. The CDR3 DNA is TGTGCCAGCAGTTACTCGGGGCTAAACACTGAAGCTTTCTTT.

The chain links TRBV7-2 to TRBJ2-5; 16 nucleotides match TRBD2. Losses at the gene ends were 4 bases for V and 3 bases for J; bases not matched to a gene: 5. CDR1 is SGHTA, CDR2 FQGNSA, per germline. CDR3 length: 17 residues. CDR3: CASSSTGLAGGKETQYF. The CDR3, as DNA: TGTGCCAGCAGCTCCACGGGACTAGCGGGAGGGAAAGAGACCCAGTACTTC.

This clonotype is a singleton in its sample. The chain is built from TRBV18 and TRBJ2-1; no clear D. The CDR3 loop spans 12 amino acids. Trimming shortened V by 2 bases and J by 2 bases, and 1 base separated the two germline ends. Germline lookup yields CDR1 KGHSH and CDR2 LQKENI. The CDR3 bases are TGTGCCAGCTCACCAACCTACAATGAGCAGTTCTTC. Protein: CASSPTYNEQFF.

The chain employs TRBV7-2 and TRBJ2-7, with 14 bases matching TRBD2. The CDR3 contains 19 residues. V gave up 5 bases and J gave up 0 bases; unmatched junction bases: 12. Germline V lookup: CDR1 SGHTA, CDR2 FQGNSA. The CDR3 spells CASSDQTSGRAKNSYEQYF. Written as DNA, the CDR3 is TGTGCCAGCAGCGATCAGACTAGCGGGAGGGCCAAGAACTCCTACGAGCAGTACTTC.

The chain carries TRBV4-3 and TRBJ2-7; TRBD1 matches at 7 bases. This CDR3 is built from 15 residues. J was trimmed by 1 base and V by 0 bases; bases with no gene match: 3. The V gene's germline CDR1 is LGHNA and CDR2 YSLEER. As DNA, the CDR3 is TGCGCCAGCAGCCAAGATTGGACAGGTTCCTACGAGCAGTACTTC. It yields the protein CASSQDWTGSYEQYF.

This clonotype was detected once. This chain links TRBV6-2 or TRBV6-3 with TRBJ2-5; no clear D gene. Trimming shortened V by 2 bases and J by 4 bases, and 11 bases separated the two germline ends. The CDR3 spans 14 residues. Germline values: CDR1 MNHEY, CDR2 SVGEGT. DNA for the CDR3: TGTGCCAGCAGTTACGCCGTTTACAGAGAGACCCAGTACTTC. Amino acids: CASSYAVYRETQYF.

This chain links TRBV28 with TRBJ2-7; no clear D. Germline CDR1 and CDR2: MDHEN and SYDVKM. CDR3 size: 11 residues. Trimming took 4 bases from V and 5 from J, leaving 6 bases between them. The CDR3 protein is CASSSIDEQYF. The CDR3, as DNA: TGTGCCAGCAGTTCCATAGACGAGCAGTACTTC.

The rearrangement joins TRBV6-2 or TRBV6-3 to TRBJ1-1; 10 positions match TRBD1. J gave up 6 bases and V 5 bases, and 9 bases lay outside the gene matches. Per germline, CDR1 MNHEY and CDR2 SVGEGT. The CDR3 has 15 residues. The CDR3 bases are TGTGCCAGCAGTCGAGACAGGGGGCAAGGAGCTGAAGCTTTCTTT. Translating it yields CASSRDRGQGAEAFF.

This chain links TRBV9 with TRBJ1-1; D gene ambiguous. Germline-derived CDR1 and CDR2 are SGDLS and YYNGEE. The CDR3 has 15 residues. V was cut by 0 bases and J by 3 bases, with 12 bases left in between. The CDR3 spells CASSVAASGDTEAFF. CDR3 nucleotide sequence: TGTGCCAGCAGCGTAGCTGCAAGCGGGGACACTGAAGCTTTCTTT.